The 17 T cell receptor beta chains below come from one sample, sequenced in a study of blood T cell repertoires in COVID-19. The method was immunoSEQ multiplex PCR; TCRdb's version includes in-frame clones alone and lacks a portion of them. The sample shows 65,000 to 75,000 clones, roughly 79% of them seen only once. Sequenced: peripheral blood. Receptors originate from a man in his 70s with acute or convalescent COVID-19.

The V and J genes are TRBV7-2 and TRBJ2-7, with 10 bases matching TRBD2. The junction had 6 bases not matched to a gene; V was cut back by 3 bases and J by 4 bases. CDR1 SGHTA and CDR2 FQGNSA come from the germline V gene. CDR3 length: 15 amino acids. In DNA, the CDR3 is TGTGCCAGCAGCTTTACTAGCGGGAACTTGTACGAGCAGTACTTC. It translates to CASSFTSGNLYEQYF.

The chain combines TRBV7-3 with TRBJ2-3; TRBD1 matches 9 bases. The V segment lost 1 base and the J segment 5 bases; nucleotides outside the gene matches: 4. The germline gives CDR1 SGHTA, CDR2 FQGTGA. The length of the CDR3 is 15 residues. The DNA for the CDR3 is TGTGCCAGCAGCTTAAGGGGGGACAGGGTAGATACGCAGTATTTT. This translates into CASSLRGDRVDTQYF. Full variable domain (remainder filled in from reference TRBV7-3 and TRBJ2-3): GAGVSQTPSNKVTEKGKYVELRCDPISGHTALYWYRQSLGQGPEFLIYFQGTGAADDSGLPNDRFFAVRPEGSVSTLKIQRTERGDSAVYLCASSLRGDRVDTQYFGPGTRLTVL.

This clone was picked up a small number of times. The chain recombines TRBV7-8 with TRBJ1-4; D possibly corresponds to TRBD1 (5 bases). Trimming took 1 base from V and 5 from J, leaving 8 bases between them. In germline, CDR1 is SGHVS, CDR2 FQNEAQ. The CDR3 has 14 amino acids. CDR3 bases: TGTGCCAGCAGCTTAGGCAGGGCAAATGAAAAACTGTTTTTT. Translated, it gives CASSLGRANEKLFF.

The J gene is TRBJ1-4, the V gene TRBV14, with D tentatively TRBD1 (5 bases). In germline, CDR1 is SGHDN, CDR2 FVKESK. The CDR3 totals 15 residues. V was clipped by 0 bases and J by 7 bases, with 12 bases between them. CDR3 bases: TGTGCCAGCAGCCAAGAGGCGGGGCCTGGTGAAAAACTGTTTTTT. Amino acids: CASSQEAGPGEKLFF.

The chain has TRBV4-1 and TRBJ1-1; 7 bases map to TRBD1. This CDR3 comprises 15 residues. Trimming cost V 4 bases and J 1 base; bases outside gene matches: 6. CDR1 and CDR2 (germline): MGHRA, YSYEKL. CDR3 in amino acids: CASSPWGQTNTEAFF. For the CDR3, the DNA is TGCGCCAGCAGCCCCTGGGGACAGACGAACACTGAAGCTTTCTTT.

The table lists this clone with a few counts. The chain carries TRBV11-2 and TRBJ1-4; 8 bases align to TRBD1. Germline values: CDR1 SGHAT, CDR2 FQNNGV. V was pared by 5 bases and J by 7 bases, with 6 bases of the junction left unmatched. This CDR3 spans 14 amino acids. CDR3 amino acids: CASSPRTGFEKLFF. In nucleotides, the CDR3 is TGTGCCAGCAGCCCCCGGACAGGGTTTGAAAAACTGTTTTTT.

This sequence joins TRBV28 and TRBJ2-7; 11 nucleotides line up with TRBD1. CDR1 MDHEN and CDR2 SYDVKM come from the germline V gene. The CDR3 has 15 amino acids. V was pared by 6 bases and J by 2 bases, with 6 bases of the junction left unmatched. The CDR3 coding sequence is TGTGCCAGCAGAGCCCCGGACAGGGGGCCCTACGAGCAGTACTTC. Translated: CASRAPDRGPYEQYF.

This chain connects TRBV6-5 to TRBJ2-3; D might be TRBD2 (7 bases). This CDR3 region has 14 residues. Deletions cut 7 bases from V and 2 bases from J, with 13 bases between. Germline values: CDR1 MNHEY, CDR2 SVGAGI. CDR3 protein: CASKGGVYTDTQYF. The CDR3 bases are TGTGCCAGCAAGGGGGGGGTGTACACAGATACGCAGTATTTT.

The chain combines TRBV7-9 with TRBJ2-7, with 9 bases fitting TRBD1. The CDR3 has 16 amino acids. J lost 2 bases, V lost 0 bases, and 5 bases had no gene match. Germline CDR1 and CDR2: SEHNR and FQNEAQ (reference sequence). CDR3 DNA sequence: TGTGCCAGCAGCTTAGCAACGGGACAGGGACCCTACGAGCAGTACTTC. Translated, it gives CASSLATGQGPYEQYF.

This clone appeared a few times. The chain employs TRBV7-2 and TRBJ1-2; D is unresolved. The CDR3 extends over 13 amino acids. The germline V and J ends were trimmed by 6 bases and 0 bases, with 8 bases remaining between them. In germline, CDR1 is SGHTA, CDR2 FQGNSA. The chain's CDR3 is CASRERSNYGYTF. The CDR3 nucleotides read TGTGCCAGCAGGGAGAGATCTAACTATGGCTACACCTTC.

This chain links TRBV3-1 (or the pseudogene TRBV3-2) with TRBJ2-7, with 8 nucleotides matching TRBD2. The CDR3 covers 15 residues. In germline, CDR1 is LGHDT, CDR2 YNNKEL (reference sequence). The V segment lost 3 bases and the J segment 3 bases; nucleotides outside the gene matches: 7. The CDR3 sequence: CASSHAGGSVYEQYF. The CDR3 DNA reads TGTGCCAGCAGCCACGCGGGGGGTAGCGTCTACGAGCAGTACTTC.

The rearrangement links TRBV28 to TRBJ1-1; the D gene is possibly TRBD1 (5 bases). The germline V and J ends were trimmed by 1 base and 1 base, with 13 bases remaining between them. CDR3 length: 16 residues. In germline, CDR1 is MDHEN, CDR2 SYDVKM. The CDR3 loop reads CASSLLVGQGNTEAFF. In nucleotides, the CDR3 is TGTGCCAGCAGTTTATTAGTGGGTCAGGGGAACACTGAAGCTTTCTTT.

The V call is TRBV19, the J call TRBJ2-7; no clear D. There are 14 residues in the CDR3. The V and J ends lost 4 bases and 2 bases respectively, with 12 bases between them. Germline V gives CDR1 LNHDA, CDR2 SQIVND (reference sequence). The CDR3 DNA reads as TGTGCCAGTAGTACCCGACTGGCGCCCTACGAGCAGTACTTC. Translating gives CASSTRLAPYEQYF. Combining the CDR3 with reference TRBV19 and TRBJ2-7 gives the whole variable domain DGGITQSPKYLFRKEGQNVTLSCEQNLNHDAMYWYRQDPGQGLRLIYYSQIVNDFQKGDIAEGYSVSREKKESFPLTVTSAQKNPTAFYLCASSTRLAPYEQYFGPGTRLTVT.

The chain carries TRBV28 and TRBJ1-5; D is unresolved. The length of the CDR3 is 15 residues. CDR1 MDHEN and CDR2 SYDVKM come from the germline V gene. V lost 4 bases, J lost 8 bases, and 18 bases lay in between. The CDR3 here is CASSWGGLRGEPQHF. CDR3 bases: TGTGCCAGCAGTTGGGGAGGATTAAGAGGTGAGCCCCAGCATTTT.

This rearrangement joins TRBV27 to TRBJ2-5; D not resolved. Germline V gives CDR1 MNHEY, CDR2 SMNVEV (reference sequence). This CDR3 spans 13 amino acids. V was clipped by 0 bases and J by 4 bases, with 6 bases between them. CDR3 sequence (DNA): TGTGCCAGCAGTTTATCCGGTCGAGAGACCCAGTACTTC. Translating gives CASSLSGRETQYF.

V gene TRBV5-1 combines with J gene TRBJ2-2; 7 bases line up with TRBD2. Unmatched junction bases numbered 4, after V lost 4 bases and J lost 1 base. Germline assignment: CDR1 SGHRS and CDR2 YFSETQ. This CDR3 contains 15 residues. CDR3 sequence reads: CASSLLAQNTGELFF. In DNA, the CDR3 is TGCGCCAGCAGCCTACTAGCGCAGAACACCGGGGAGCTGTTTTTT. Full variable domain (rest looked up from reference TRBV5-1 and TRBJ2-2): KAGVTQTPRYLIKTRGQQVTLSCSPISGHRSVSWYQQTPGQGLQFLFEYFSETQRNKGNFPGRFSGRQFSNSRSEMNVSTLELGDSALYLCASSLLAQNTGELFFGEGSRLTVL.

The rearrangement uses TRBV5-1 and TRBJ1-1; D unclear. The CDR3 consists of 14 residues. The germline gives CDR1 SGHRS, CDR2 YFSETQ. Trimming pared 3 bases from V and 4 bases from J, leaving 13 bases between. CDR3 residues: CASSYDLRGTEAFF. CDR3 nucleotides: TGCGCCAGCAGCTATGACCTGCGGGGCACTGAAGCTTTCTTT.